This T cell receptor (beta chain) stems from a study of cytomegalovirus exposure and HLA in healthy donors. As to this clone: Its antigen is currently unknown.

This CDR3 is 11 amino acids long. Germline assignment: CDR1 SEHNR and CDR2 FQNEAQ (reference sequence). The V end lost 4 bases, the J end lost 2 bases, and 2 bases lay between the germline ends. This PCR relied on a set of 60 Vbeta primers and 13 Jbeta primers. Original handling: Among the unique TCR beta chains that a later analysis counted, about 84 million in all, about 11 million were shared. Produced via immunoSEQ multiplex PCR; TCRdb's table is partial and in-frame only. The DNA gave D and trimming, while V, J and clone size come from that table. Of around 70,000 clones in the sample, approximately 75% are singletons; the top ten hold about 12%. General observations from the study: Rare TCR sequences predominated, though certain public TCRs were found in many donors.

The sequenced material came from PBMCs. This sequence joins TRBV7-9 and TRBJ1-1; D remains ambiguous. This sequence originates from a woman in her 40s in good health and CMV-seropositive. CDR3 protein: CASSSNTEAFF. CDR3 DNA: TGTGCCAGCAGCTCTAACACTGAAGCTTTCTTT. The full variable domain, rest sourced from reference TRBV7-9 and TRBJ1-1, is DTGVSQNPRHKITKRGQNVTFRCDPISEHNRLYWYRQTLGQGPEFLTYFQNEAQLEKSRLLSDRFSAERPKGSFSTLEIQRTEQGDSAMYLCASSSNTEAFFGQGTRLTVV.